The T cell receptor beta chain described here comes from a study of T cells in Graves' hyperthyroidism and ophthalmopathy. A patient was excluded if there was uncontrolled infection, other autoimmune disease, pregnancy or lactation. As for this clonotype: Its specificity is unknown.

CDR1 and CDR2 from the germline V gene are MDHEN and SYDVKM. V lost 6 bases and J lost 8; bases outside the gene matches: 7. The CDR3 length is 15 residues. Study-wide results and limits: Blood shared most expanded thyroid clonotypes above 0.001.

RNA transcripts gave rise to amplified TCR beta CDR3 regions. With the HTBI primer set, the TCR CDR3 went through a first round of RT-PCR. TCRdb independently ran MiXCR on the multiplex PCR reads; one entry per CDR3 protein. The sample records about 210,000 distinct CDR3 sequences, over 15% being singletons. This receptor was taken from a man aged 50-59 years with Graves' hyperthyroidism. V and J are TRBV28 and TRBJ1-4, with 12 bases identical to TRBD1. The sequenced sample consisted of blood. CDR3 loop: CASRGQGAWGEKLFF. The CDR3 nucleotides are TGTGCCAGCAGGGGACAGGGGGCCTGGGGAGAAAAACTGTTTTTT.